A selection of T cell receptor beta chains follows, all from one sample in a study of blood T cell repertoires in COVID-19. The method was immunoSEQ multiplex PCR; TCRdb's version includes in-frame clones alone and lacks a portion of them. Seen here are approximately 250,000 clones, approximately 90% observed once, and the top ten hold over 4%. Specimen: PBMCs or T cells enriched from blood (not recorded which). Receptors originate from a woman younger than 45 with acute COVID-19. Each CDR3 is given with its conserved first and last residue.

CDR3 protein: CASSPGTSGIYEQYF
V gene: TRBV5-4
J gene: TRBJ2-7

CDR3 protein: CASSATGIADTQYF
V gene: TRBV2
J gene: TRBJ2-3

CDR3 protein: CASSEQGQNGYTF
V gene: TRBV2
J gene: TRBJ1-2

CDR3 protein: CASSPTGQVETQYF
V gene: TRBV11-2
J gene: TRBJ2-5

CDR3 protein: CAISEQKGQGSSYEQYF
V gene: TRBV10-3
J gene: TRBJ2-7

CDR3 protein: CASSAQGAGGYTF
V gene: TRBV25-1
J gene: TRBJ1-2

CDR3 protein: CASTTGSTPYNEQFF
V gene: TRBV27
J gene: TRBJ2-1

CDR3 protein: CASSQDFLGQGDEKLFF
V gene: TRBV4-3
J gene: TRBJ1-4

CDR3 protein: CASSSSRSGANTGELFF
V gene: TRBV7-2
J gene: TRBJ2-2

CDR3 protein: CASSHRGLPTDTQYF
V gene: TRBV6-4
J gene: TRBJ2-3

CDR3 protein: CASSQPQGFEAFF
V gene: TRBV28
J gene: TRBJ1-1

CDR3 protein: CASSLGWSYEQYF
V gene: TRBV14
J gene: TRBJ2-7

CDR3 protein: CASSLQQGLNTGELFF
V gene: TRBV7-6
J gene: TRBJ2-2

CDR3 protein: CASTPTISRESGYTF
V gene: TRBV2
J gene: TRBJ1-2

CDR3 protein: CASSIKPTSGLTDTQYF
V gene: TRBV19
J gene: TRBJ2-3

CDR3 protein: CASSPPGGTGNTIYF
V gene: TRBV19
J gene: TRBJ1-3

CDR3 protein: CASSQDIQGASATNEKLFF
V gene: TRBV14
J gene: TRBJ1-4

CDR3 protein: CASSYDPDRAPNGYTF
V gene: TRBV6-5
J gene: TRBJ1-2

CDR3 protein: CASSKLAGMLGEQYF
V gene: TRBV2
J gene: TRBJ2-7

CDR3 protein: CASSPTGSGYTF
V gene: TRBV18
J gene: TRBJ1-2

CDR3 protein: CASSSGQTETQYF
V gene: TRBV5-4
J gene: TRBJ2-5

CDR3 protein: CASSVAGTGFYEQYF
V gene: TRBV9
J gene: TRBJ2-7

CDR3 protein: CASSLPGTGDGYTF
V gene: TRBV28
J gene: TRBJ1-2

CDR3 protein: CATSTQGVSDGYTF
V gene: TRBV7-9
J gene: TRBJ1-2

CDR3 protein: CASSAGTGTGGTDTQYF
V gene: TRBV6-4
J gene: TRBJ2-3

CDR3 protein: CAISTGQNYGYTF
V gene: TRBV10-3
J gene: TRBJ1-2